What follows are 29 T cell receptor beta chains derived from one specimen sequenced in a study of cytomegalovirus exposure and HLA in healthy donors (dated 2017 in TCRdb). The library was built by means of the immunoSEQ multiplex PCR assay. For the multiplex PCR, a mixture combining 60 forward primers for TCR Vbeta segments and 13 reverse primers for TCR Jbeta segments was used. In its TCRdb copy, this immuneACCESS table keeps in-frame sequences only and misses some clones. Where compared with another copy, unresolved V genes explain less than half of these, and the others have no known cause. The sample table records tens of thousands of clones; 75% to 85% of these occur just once. The ten largest clones represent roughly 51% of the sample. The sequencing input was PBMCs. The source of these receptors is a man aged 45 to 65 in good health and CMV-seropositive.

The chain carries TRBV12-2 and TRBJ2-3; the table assigns TRBD1, which was not confirmed against the DNA. TRBV12-2 is deemed a pseudogene. CDR3 size: 18 residues. The chain's CDR3 is CASRLYPPQGRRTDTQYF. In DNA form, the CDR3 reads TGTGCAAGTCGCTTATACCCCCCACAGGGACGGCGGACAGATACGCAGTATTTT.

V and J are TRBV30 and TRBJ1-5; TRBD1 matches at 7 bases. Germline V gene data show CDR1 as GTSNPN and CDR2 as SVGIG (reference sequence). V lost 4 bases, J lost 3 bases, and 3 bases stayed unmatched. The CDR3 extends over 13 amino acids. CDR3 in amino acids: CAWNRGVNQPQHF. The CDR3 nucleotides are TGTGCCTGGAACAGGGGCGTCAATCAGCCCCAGCATTTT.

This chain joins TRBV27 and TRBJ2-7; 8 bases are a match to TRBD2. V lost 1 base and J lost 6; bases outside the gene matches: 11. The CDR3 is made up of 16 amino acids. Germline V lookup: CDR1 MNHEY, CDR2 SMNVEV (reference sequence). CDR3 sequence reads: CASSLLSGGAHREQYF. DNA of the CDR3: TGTGCCAGCAGTTTATTGTCGGGAGGGGCCCACCGCGAGCAGTACTTC.

The rearrangement joins TRBV6-5 to TRBJ1-1; a weak D match, TRBD1 (5 bases). The V end lost 6 bases, the J end lost 0 bases, and 14 bases lay between the germline ends. The CDR3 sequence is 15 residues long. CDR1 is MNHEY and CDR2 is SVGAGI in the germline V gene. The chain's CDR3 is CASSSGQTMNTEAFF. CDR3 nucleotide sequence: TGTGCCAGCAGCTCCGGACAAACCATGAACACTGAAGCTTTCTTT.

In DNA, the CDR3 is TGTGCCAGCAGTGAGACAGGGGAGGATCAGCCCCAGCATTTT. It translates to CASSETGEDQPQHF. This chain joins TRBV2 and TRBJ1-5; 8 bases match TRBD1. The V segment lost 3 bases and the J segment 5 bases; nucleotides outside the gene matches: 3. The CDR3 covers 14 residues. Germline-derived CDR1 and CDR2 are SNHLY and FYNNEI.

This clone has more than one count but fewer than ten. The rearrangement links TRBV7-9 to TRBJ2-7, with TRBD1 as a possible D gene (6 bases). CDR1 and CDR2 from the germline V gene are SEHNR and FQNEAQ (reference sequence). This CDR3 spans 15 amino acids. Trimming took off 5 bases at V and 0 bases at J, with 14 bases between the two ends. The CDR3 DNA follows: TGTGCCAGCAGCCCCCGGACAGAATTCTCCTACGAGCAGTACTTC. Amino acid sequence: CASSPRTEFSYEQYF.

The V call is TRBV27, the J call TRBJ2-5, with TRBD2 matching over 11 bases. V lost 4 bases to trimming and J lost 5 bases; unmatched junction nucleotides: 12. Germline CDR1 is MNHEY and CDR2 is SMNVEV (reference sequence). This CDR3 spans 17 amino acids. CDR3 sequence (DNA): TGTGCCAGCAGTTCAACCGCCTCACTAGCGGGGGATGAGACCCAGTACTTC. The encoded protein is CASSSTASLAGDETQYF.

V is TRBV7-2 and J is TRBJ2-2, with D possibly TRBD2 on 5 matching bases. The CDR3 loop spans 15 amino acids. V lost 3 bases and J lost 2, with 10 bases in between. Germline CDR1 is SGHTA and CDR2 is FQGNSA. CDR3 DNA sequence: TGTGCCAGCAGCTTGAGGGCCATAAACACCGGGGAGCTGTTTTTT. Translation: CASSLRAINTGELFF.

This clone was seen a few times. J is TRBJ2-5 and V is TRBV27; 7 positions agree with TRBD1. V gave up 5 bases and J gave up 2 bases; unmatched junction bases: 11. CDR3 length equals 16 residues. CDR1 and CDR2 from the germline V gene are MNHEY and SMNVEV (reference sequence). The CDR3 protein is CASSNHPDRVQETQYF. The DNA for the CDR3 is TGTGCCAGCAGTAATCACCCCGACAGGGTACAAGAGACCCAGTACTTC.

The V gene is TRBV18, the J gene TRBJ1-6; D remains ambiguous. The germline V and J ends were trimmed by 4 bases and 12 bases, with 10 bases remaining between them. Germline V gene data show CDR1 as KGHSH and CDR2 as LQKENI. The CDR3 totals 12 residues. As DNA, the CDR3 is TGTGCCAGCTCACGTCAACGGGAACCCCTCCACTTT. It translates to CASSRQREPLHF.

With regard to this clone: Here the CDR3 omits its conserved ending phenylalanine or tryptophan, so a read error is the likely source. The DNA is omitted, as the CDR3 cannot be located on it reliably, and the CDR3 follows TCRdb's listing. This chain's CDR3 is CASSESVAGGLLL. The chain carries TRBV10-2 and TRBJ2-7; the table's TRBD2 call for D was not verified on the DNA. Germline CDR1 reads WSHSY; CDR2 reads SAAADI. The CDR3 adds up to 13 amino acids, both ends counted.

As regards this clone: The same CDR3 arises from other DNA sequences in this sample as well. The rearrangement uses TRBV28 and TRBJ1-2, with D unresolved. This CDR3 region has 15 residues. V was pared by 3 bases and J by 0 bases, with 11 bases between. CDR1 is MDHEN, CDR2 SYDVKM, per germline. CDR3: CASSFRDTANYGYTF. The CDR3 DNA is TGTGCCAGCAGTTTCCGAGACACCGCTAACTATGGCTACACCTTC.

The rearrangement joins TRBV5-1 to TRBJ1-5; D unclear. The germline V and J ends were trimmed by 0 bases and 7 bases, with 8 bases remaining between them. The CDR3 runs to 13 residues. Germline lookup yields CDR1 SGHRS and CDR2 YFSETQ. CDR3 sequence (DNA): TGCGCCAGCAGCTTGGAGGGAGGCCAGCCCCAGCATTTT. It encodes CASSLEGGQPQHF.

The chain joins TRBV5-6 to TRBJ1-1; D remains unclear. Trimming took 4 bases from V and 4 from J, leaving 14 bases between them. This CDR3 is 14 amino acids long. Germline CDR1 reads SGHDT; CDR2 reads YYEEEE. CDR3 region: CASSTGEWSTEAFF. The CDR3, as DNA: TGTGCCAGCAGCACTGGTGAGTGGAGCACTGAAGCTTTCTTT.

CDR3 nucleotide sequence: TGTGCCAGCAGCGTAGACAGGGGGCGTGGAGATACGCAGTATTTT. It is translated as CASSVDRGRGDTQYF. The genes are TRBV9 and TRBJ2-3; TRBD1 agrees at 9 bases. This CDR3 is 15 amino acids long. The V and J ends lost 0 bases and 5 bases, in that order; junction bases with no gene match: 4. From germline, CDR1 is SGDLS and CDR2 YYNGEE.

V is TRBV6-5 and J is TRBJ1-2, with no clear D. The germline gives CDR1 MNHEY, CDR2 SVGAGI. The CDR3 is 15 residues long. Trimming shortened V by 7 bases and J by 2 bases, and 17 bases separated the two germline ends. In nucleotides, the CDR3 is TGTGCCAGCACCCGGGAAGAGCTTGGGAACTATGGCTACACCTTC. It codes for CASTREELGNYGYTF.

The V call is TRBV19, the J call TRBJ2-6, with TRBD1 identical over 7 bases. The CDR3 is 16 amino acids. V lost 4 bases to trimming and J lost 2 bases; unmatched junction nucleotides: 5. Per germline, CDR1 LNHDA and CDR2 SQIVND (reference sequence). CDR3 nucleotides: TGTGCCAGTAGTAGCAGACAGGGCCCTGGGGCCAACGTCCTGACTTTC. Amino acid sequence: CASSSRQGPGANVLTF.

V gene TRBV30 combines with J gene TRBJ2-7; D ambiguous. V lost 0 bases and J lost 6, with 18 bases in between. Germline CDR1 reads GTSNPN; CDR2 reads SVGIG (reference sequence). This CDR3 region has 15 residues. The CDR3 spells CAWSVPLRPLSEQYF. CDR3 nucleotides: TGTGCCTGGAGTGTACCGCTACGCCCTCTCTCCGAGCAGTACTTC.

The chain combines TRBV13 with TRBJ1-6, with TRBD1 as a possible D gene (5 bases). V gave up 4 bases and J gave up 8 bases, with 12 bases separating them. Germline loops: CDR1 PRHDT, CDR2 FYEKMQ (reference sequence). This CDR3 comprises 14 residues. CDR3: CASSSGDGHSPLHF. CDR3 nucleotides: TGTGCCAGCAGCTCGGGGGACGGCCATTCACCCCTCCACTTT.

Here the CDR3 reads CASSSDGHRERTF. CDR3 sequence (DNA): TGCGCCAGCAGCTCGGACGGACACAGGGAGCGCACCTTC. The gene calls are TRBV5-1 and TRBJ1-2; D is possibly TRBD1 (6 bases). The CDR3 consists of 13 residues. The V end lost 3 bases, the J end lost 13 bases, and 19 bases lay between the germline ends. Germline V lookup: CDR1 SGHRS, CDR2 YFSETQ.

The CDR3 protein is CASSLSQGAFTEAFF. The CDR3, as DNA: TGCGCCAGCAGCCTCTCACAGGGGGCATTTACTGAAGCTTTCTTT. The rearrangement joins TRBV4-3 to TRBJ1-1; 9 bases fit TRBD1. This CDR3 is 15 amino acids long. V was clipped by 4 bases and J by 5 bases; unmatched bases: 8. Germline V lookup: CDR1 LGHNA, CDR2 YSLEER.

The rearrangement links TRBV2 to TRBJ1-1; no clear D gene. Looked up from germline, CDR1 is SNHLY and CDR2 is FYNNEI. This CDR3 spans 12 amino acids. The V end was cut by 7 bases, the J end by 5 bases, with 11 bases between. The CDR3, as DNA: TGTGCCAGCAACGCAAGAGGGACTGAAGCTTTCTTT. This translates into CASNARGTEAFF.

The chain has TRBV4-3 and TRBJ2-6; unclear D gene. Germline V gene data show CDR1 as LGHNA and CDR2 as YSLEER. The CDR3 contains 16 residues. With 0 bases removed from V and 0 bases from J, the gap between germline ends came to 6 bases. The CDR3 is CASSQDVASGANVLTF. The CDR3 nucleotides read TGCGCCAGCAGCCAAGATGTGGCCTCTGGGGCCAACGTCCTGACTTTC.

In this sample, this clone turned up a few times. The chain combines TRBV7-9 with TRBJ2-1, with 8 positions matching TRBD2. The CDR3 has 12 amino acids. CDR1 and CDR2 (germline): SEHNR, FQNEAQ (reference sequence). The CDR3 protein is CAISGSNNEQFF. CDR3 sequence (DNA): TGTGCAATCAGCGGGAGCAATAATGAGCAGTTCTTC.

The chain combines TRBV2 with TRBJ1-2; 7 bases align to TRBD1. The trim removed 7 bases at V and 13 bases at J, leaving 12 bases unmatched. The germline V gene encodes CDR1 SNHLY and CDR2 FYNNEI. The CDR3 runs to 12 residues. The CDR3 here is CASIGTDAYSTF. CDR3 bases: TGTGCCAGCATCGGGACAGACGCTTACTCCACCTTC.

J is TRBJ2-7 and V is TRBV27; 8 nucleotides agree with TRBD2. The CDR3 loop spans 14 amino acids. Trimming at V came to 6 bases and at J to 2 bases, leaving 6 bases not matched to a gene. Germline CDR1 reads MNHEY; CDR2 reads SMNVEV (reference sequence). CDR3 protein: CASRSLAETYEQYF. In DNA, the CDR3 is TGTGCCAGCAGGTCACTAGCGGAGACCTACGAGCAGTACTTC.

J is TRBJ2-7 and V is TRBV18, with TRBD2 matching 10 bases. The CDR3 covers 15 residues. Unmatched junction bases numbered 6, after V lost 1 base and J lost 6 bases. Germline CDR1 reads KGHSH; CDR2 reads LQKENI. CDR3 bases: TGTGCCAGCTCACCACGACTAGCGGGCTATCTCGAGCAGTACTTC. Translation gives CASSPRLAGYLEQYF.

The V call is TRBV6-5, the J call TRBJ1-5, with 8 bases fitting TRBD1. CDR1 is MNHEY and CDR2 is SVGAGI in the germline V gene. The ends lost 6 bases at V and 4 bases at J; junction bases unmatched: 5. The CDR3 covers 14 residues. CDR3 DNA sequence: TGTGCCAGCAGAAAGACAGGGGCAAATCAGCCCCAGCATTTT. Translating gives CASRKTGANQPQHF.

The rearrangement links TRBV5-6 to TRBJ2-1, with 11 positions matching TRBD2. V shed 2 bases, J shed 6 bases, and the junction held 4 bases outside the gene matches. The V gene's germline CDR1 is SGHDT and CDR2 YYEEEE. The CDR3 consists of 15 residues. This CDR3 is CASSFVSGGANEQFF. CDR3 sequence (DNA): TGTGCCAGCAGCTTTGTTAGCGGGGGGGCCAATGAGCAGTTCTTC.